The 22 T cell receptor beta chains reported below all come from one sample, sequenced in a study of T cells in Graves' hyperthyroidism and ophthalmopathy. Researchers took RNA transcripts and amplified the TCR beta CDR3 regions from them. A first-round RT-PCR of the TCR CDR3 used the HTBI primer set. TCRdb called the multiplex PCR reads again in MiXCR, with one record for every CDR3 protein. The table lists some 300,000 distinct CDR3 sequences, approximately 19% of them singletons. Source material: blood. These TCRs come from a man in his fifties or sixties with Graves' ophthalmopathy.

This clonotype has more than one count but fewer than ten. The CDR3 here is CASGGAERNTGELFF. The CDR3, as DNA: TGCGCCAGCGGCGGAGCGGAAAGGAACACCGGGGAGCTGTTTTTT. This chain uses TRBV4-1 with TRBJ2-2, with TRBD2 as a possible D gene (5 bases). This CDR3 has 15 amino acids. Germline CDR1 reads MGHRA; CDR2 reads YSYEKL. V was cut by 8 bases and J by 1 base, with 14 bases left in between.

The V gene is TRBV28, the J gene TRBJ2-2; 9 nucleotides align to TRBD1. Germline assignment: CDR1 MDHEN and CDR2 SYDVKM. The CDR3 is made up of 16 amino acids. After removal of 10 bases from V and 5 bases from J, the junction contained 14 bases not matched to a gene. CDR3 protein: CANSNLPGQGTGELFF. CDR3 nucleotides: TGTGCCAACAGCAACTTGCCGGGACAGGGAACCGGGGAGCTGTTTTTT.

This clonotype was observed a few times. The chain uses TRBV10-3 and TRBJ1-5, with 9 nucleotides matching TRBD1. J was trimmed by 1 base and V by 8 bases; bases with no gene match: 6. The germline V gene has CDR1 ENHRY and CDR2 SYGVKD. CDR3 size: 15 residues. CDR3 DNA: TGTGCCATCGGAGACAGGGGGGGAAGCAATCAGCCCCAGCATTTT. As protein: CAIGDRGGSNQPQHF.

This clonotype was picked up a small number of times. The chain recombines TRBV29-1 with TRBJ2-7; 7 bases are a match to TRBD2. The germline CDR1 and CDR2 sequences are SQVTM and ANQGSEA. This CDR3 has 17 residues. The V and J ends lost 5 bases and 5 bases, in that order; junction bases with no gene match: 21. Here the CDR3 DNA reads TGCAGCGTTTCCAATTCCCGACATTCTAGCGGTGATGACGAGCAGTACTTC. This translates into CSVSNSRHSSGDDEQYF.

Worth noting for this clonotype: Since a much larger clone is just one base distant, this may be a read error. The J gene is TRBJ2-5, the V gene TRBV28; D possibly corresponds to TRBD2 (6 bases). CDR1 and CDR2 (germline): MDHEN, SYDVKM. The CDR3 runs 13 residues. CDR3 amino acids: CATGSGPQGTQYF. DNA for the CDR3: TGTGCCACCGGGAGCGGACCGCAAGGGACCCAGTACTTC.

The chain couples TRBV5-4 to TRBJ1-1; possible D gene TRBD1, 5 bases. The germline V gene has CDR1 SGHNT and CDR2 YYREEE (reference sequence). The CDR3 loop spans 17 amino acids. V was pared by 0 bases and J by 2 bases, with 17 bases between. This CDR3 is CASSLDIVSGSNTEAFF. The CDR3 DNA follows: TGTGCCAGCAGCTTGGATATAGTTTCAGGGTCCAACACTGAAGCTTTCTTT.

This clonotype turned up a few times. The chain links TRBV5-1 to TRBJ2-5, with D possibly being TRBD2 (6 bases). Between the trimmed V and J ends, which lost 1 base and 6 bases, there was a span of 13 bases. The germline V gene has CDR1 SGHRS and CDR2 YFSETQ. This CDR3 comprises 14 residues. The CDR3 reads CASSLTGDGKTQYF. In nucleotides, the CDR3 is TGCGCCAGCAGCTTGACGGGAGATGGAAAGACCCAGTACTTC.

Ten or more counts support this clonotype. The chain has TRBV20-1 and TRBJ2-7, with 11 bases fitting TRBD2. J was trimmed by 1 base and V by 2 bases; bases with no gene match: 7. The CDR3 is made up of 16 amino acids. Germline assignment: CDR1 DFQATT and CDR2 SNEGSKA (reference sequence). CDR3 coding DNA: TGCAGTGCTAGATCGAAGACTAGCGGGAAGTCCTACGAGCAGTACTTC. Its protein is CSARSKTSGKSYEQYF.

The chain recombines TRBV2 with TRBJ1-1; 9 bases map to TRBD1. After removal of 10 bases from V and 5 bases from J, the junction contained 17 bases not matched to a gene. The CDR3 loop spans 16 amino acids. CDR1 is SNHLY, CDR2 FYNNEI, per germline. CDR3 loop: CANAGQGRSPLTEAFF. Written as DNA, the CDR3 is TGTGCCAACGCAGGACAGGGGAGGTCTCCCTTGACTGAAGCTTTCTTT.

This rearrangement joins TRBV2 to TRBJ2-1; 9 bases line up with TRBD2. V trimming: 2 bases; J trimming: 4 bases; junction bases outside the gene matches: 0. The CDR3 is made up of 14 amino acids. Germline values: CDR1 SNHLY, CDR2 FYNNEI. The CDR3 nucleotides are TGTGCCAGCAGTGAACTAGCGGGATACAATGAGCAGTTCTTC. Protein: CASSELAGYNEQFF.

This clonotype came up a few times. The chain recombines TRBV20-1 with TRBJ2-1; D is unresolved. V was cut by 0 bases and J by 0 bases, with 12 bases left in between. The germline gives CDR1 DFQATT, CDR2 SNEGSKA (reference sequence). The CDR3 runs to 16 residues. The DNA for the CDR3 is TGCAGTGCTAGAGACGCGCTCCGGAACTCCTACAATGAGCAGTTCTTC. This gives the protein CSARDALRNSYNEQFF.

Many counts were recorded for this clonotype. Here the CDR3 reads CSLKSESSYEQYF. DNA for the CDR3: TGCAGCCTCAAGTCGGAAAGCTCCTACGAGCAGTACTTC. The chain employs TRBV20-1 and TRBJ2-7, with D unresolved. CDR3 size: 13 residues. Germline CDR1 and CDR2: DFQATT and SNEGSKA (reference sequence).

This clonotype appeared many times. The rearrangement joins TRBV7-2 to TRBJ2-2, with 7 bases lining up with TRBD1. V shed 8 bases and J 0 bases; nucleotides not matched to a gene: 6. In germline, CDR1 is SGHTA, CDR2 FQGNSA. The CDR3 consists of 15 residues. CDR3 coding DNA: TGTGCCAGCGGATCCGGGACAGCGAACACCGGGGAGCTGTTTTTT. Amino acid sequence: CASGSGTANTGELFF.

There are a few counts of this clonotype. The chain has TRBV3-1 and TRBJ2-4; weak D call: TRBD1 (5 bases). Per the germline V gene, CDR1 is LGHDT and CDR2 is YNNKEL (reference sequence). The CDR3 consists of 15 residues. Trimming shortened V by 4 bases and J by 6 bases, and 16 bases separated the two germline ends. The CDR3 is CASSRDPGAGNIQYF. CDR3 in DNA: TGTGCCAGCAGCCGTGATCCTGGGGCCGGAAACATTCAGTACTTC.

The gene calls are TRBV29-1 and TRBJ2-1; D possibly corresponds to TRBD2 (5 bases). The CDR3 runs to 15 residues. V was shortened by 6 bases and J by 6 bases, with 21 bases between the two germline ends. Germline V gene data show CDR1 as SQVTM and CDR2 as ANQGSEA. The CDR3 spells CSVDPGILLPNEQFF. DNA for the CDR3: TGCAGCGTCGACCCCGGGATCCTACTCCCCAATGAGCAGTTCTTC.

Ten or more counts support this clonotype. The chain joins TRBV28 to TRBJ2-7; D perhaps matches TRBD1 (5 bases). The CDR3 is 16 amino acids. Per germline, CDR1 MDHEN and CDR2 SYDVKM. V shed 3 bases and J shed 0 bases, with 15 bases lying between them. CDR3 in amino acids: CASSFPWGGYSYEQYF. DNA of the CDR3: TGTGCCAGCAGTTTCCCCTGGGGCGGATACTCCTACGAGCAGTACTTC.

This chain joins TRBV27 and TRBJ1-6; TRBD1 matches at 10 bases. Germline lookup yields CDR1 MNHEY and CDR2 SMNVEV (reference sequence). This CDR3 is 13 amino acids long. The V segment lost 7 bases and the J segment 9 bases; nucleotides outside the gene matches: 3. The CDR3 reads CASKGQGTSPLHF. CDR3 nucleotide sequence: TGTGCCAGCAAGGGACAGGGGACTTCACCCCTCCACTTT.

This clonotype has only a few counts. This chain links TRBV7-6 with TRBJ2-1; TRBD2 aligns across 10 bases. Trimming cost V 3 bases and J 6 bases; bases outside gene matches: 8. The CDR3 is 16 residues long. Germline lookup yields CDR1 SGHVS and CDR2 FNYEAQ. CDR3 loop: CASSLVTSGNGNEQFF. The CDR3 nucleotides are TGTGCCAGCAGCTTGGTAACTAGCGGGAATGGCAATGAGCAGTTCTTC.

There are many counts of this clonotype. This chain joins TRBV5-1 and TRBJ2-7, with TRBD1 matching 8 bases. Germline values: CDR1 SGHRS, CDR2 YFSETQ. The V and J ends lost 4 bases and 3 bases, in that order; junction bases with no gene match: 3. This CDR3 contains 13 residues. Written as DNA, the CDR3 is TGCGCCAGCAGCCACGGACAGGGCTACGAGCAGTACTTC. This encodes CASSHGQGYEQYF.

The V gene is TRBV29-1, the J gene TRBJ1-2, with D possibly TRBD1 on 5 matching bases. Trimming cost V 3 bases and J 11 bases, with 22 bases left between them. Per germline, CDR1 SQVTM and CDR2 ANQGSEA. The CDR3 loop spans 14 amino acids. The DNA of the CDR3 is TGCAGCGTTGAGTCTCGGCAGGGAGTCCCCAGTTACACCTTC. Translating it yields CSVESRQGVPSYTF.

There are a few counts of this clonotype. The DNA for the CDR3 is TGTGCCAGCAGCCTCCCTATCGGGACAGTAAGAAACACCATATATTTT. Amino acids: CASSLPIGTVRNTIYF. The V gene is TRBV3-1, the J gene TRBJ1-3; 7 bases align to TRBD1. This CDR3 spans 16 amino acids. Trimming at V came to 4 bases and at J to 5 bases, leaving 11 bases not matched to a gene. The germline V gene has CDR1 LGHDT and CDR2 YNNKEL (reference sequence).

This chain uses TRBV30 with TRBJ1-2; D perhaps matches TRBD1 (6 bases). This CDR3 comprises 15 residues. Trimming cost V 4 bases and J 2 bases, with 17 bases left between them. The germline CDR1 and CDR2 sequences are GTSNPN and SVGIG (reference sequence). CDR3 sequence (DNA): TGTGCCTGGACCCACGGGGACACTGGAAACTATGGCTACACCTTC. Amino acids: CAWTHGDTGNYGYTF.